The T cell receptor (beta chain) under discussion was sequenced for a study of blood T cell repertoires in COVID-19 (dated by TCRdb to 2018 to 2021). Some background on the complete study: Samples covering the acute and convalescent phases of COVID-19 were provided by collaborators in the United States, Italy and Spain. The material from the prospective study consisted of cDNA or gDNA derived from T cells, B-cell-depleted T cells, or PBMCs. Sample metadata almost always included a de-identified subject ID, COVID-19 status, age in years and sex. Deeply sampled blood TCRbeta repertoires from subjects exposed to, actively infected with, or recovered from COVID-19 were included in the dataset. A freely available public database, intended as a resource for researchers studying the immune response to SARS-CoV-2, is where the repertoires were released. Samples were obtained from the ongoing ImmuneRACE study (first 160 participants) and from about 1,300 subjects provided by 6 global collaborators. HLA class I and class II types, where available, came from metadata supplied by the sample provider rather than from assay-based typing. What the authors observed across the whole study: The amount of clinical and demographic metadata varied by source and participant and was provided uncurated.

TCRbeta CDR3 regions were amplified from genomic DNA by means of the immunoSEQ Assay, a bias-controlled multiplex PCR. Turning to the authors' computational methods: Nucleated cell counts per sample were estimated from amplification of reference gene primers within the assay. To quantify the absolute abundance of each unique TCRbeta CDR3 rearrangement, sequence reads were collapsed and filtered. For each sample, productive Simpson clonality was calculated by taking the square root of Simpson's diversity index across productive rearrangements. Drawn from immuneACCESS, this table holds only the in-frame rearrangements with V and J called that TCRdb kept. Clones are partly lost; checked studies trace under half to an unresolved V gene and leave the rest unexplained. V, J and clone size are those of that table, while D and trimming were read from the DNA. In all, the sample holds some 160,000 clones, and roughly nine tenths of those were seen once. The biggest ten clones account for approximately 3% of the sample.

Each collaborating institution followed its own protocols to collect whole blood in K2EDTA tubes. For TCRbeta analysis, collaborators shipped samples in one of three forms: frozen whole blood, isolated PBMCs, or DNA extracted from either of those sample types. Cut back by 10 bases and 7 bases, the V and J ends lie 20 bases apart. CDR1 and CDR2, per the germline V gene, are ENHRY and SYGVKD. The CDR3 holds 15 amino acids from the cysteine to the phenylalanine. Just CDR3 DNA is preserved here, 45 bases in frame from base 1. In the case of this clone: The clone's antigen remains unknown. Base qualities were left out, and no much larger clone turns up one base away.

Recombination connected TRBV10-3 to TRBJ1-6; the D segment could be TRBD1, given 6 matching bases. The clonotype comes from a woman aged 60-70 years with active COVID-19. The sample consisted of peripheral blood. The nucleotides are TGTGCCACCGAGGGGGGGAATCCTAAAAATTCACCCCTCCACTTT. This is translated as CATEGGNPKNSPLHF.